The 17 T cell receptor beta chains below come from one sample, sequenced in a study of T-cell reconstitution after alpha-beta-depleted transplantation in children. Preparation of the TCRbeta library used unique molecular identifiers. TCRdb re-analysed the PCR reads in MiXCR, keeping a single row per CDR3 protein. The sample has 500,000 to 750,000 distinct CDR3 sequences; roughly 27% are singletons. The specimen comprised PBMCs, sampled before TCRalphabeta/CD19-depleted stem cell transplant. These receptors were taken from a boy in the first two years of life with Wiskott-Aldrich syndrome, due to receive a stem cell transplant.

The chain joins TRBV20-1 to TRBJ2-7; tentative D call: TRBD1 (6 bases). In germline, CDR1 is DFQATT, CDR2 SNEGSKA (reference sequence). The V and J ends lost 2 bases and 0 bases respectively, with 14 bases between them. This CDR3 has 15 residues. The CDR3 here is CSARSPRGSSYEQYF. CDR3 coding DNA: TGCAGTGCTAGATCTCCGAGGGGGAGCTCCTACGAGCAGTACTTC.

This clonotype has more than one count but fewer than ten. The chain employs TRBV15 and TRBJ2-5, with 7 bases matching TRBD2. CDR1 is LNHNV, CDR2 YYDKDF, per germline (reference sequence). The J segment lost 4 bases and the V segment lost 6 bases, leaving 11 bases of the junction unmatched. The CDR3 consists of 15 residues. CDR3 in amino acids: CATSDSLAAVETQYF. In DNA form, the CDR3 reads TGTGCCACCAGTGACTCTCTAGCGGCTGTAGAGACCCAGTACTTC.

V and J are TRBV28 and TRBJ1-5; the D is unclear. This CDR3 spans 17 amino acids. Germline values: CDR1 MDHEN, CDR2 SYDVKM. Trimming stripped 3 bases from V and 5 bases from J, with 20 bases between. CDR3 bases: TGTGCCAGCAGTTTCGGTTCAGGACCGATCCTGGATCAGCCCCAGCATTTT. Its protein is CASSFGSGPILDQPQHF. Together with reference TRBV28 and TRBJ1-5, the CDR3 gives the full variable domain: DVKVTQSSRYLVKRTGEKVFLECVQDMDHENMFWYRQDPGLGLRLIYFSYDVKMKEKGDIPEGYSVSREKKERFSLILESASTNQTSMYLCASSFGSGPILDQPQHFGDGTRLSIL.

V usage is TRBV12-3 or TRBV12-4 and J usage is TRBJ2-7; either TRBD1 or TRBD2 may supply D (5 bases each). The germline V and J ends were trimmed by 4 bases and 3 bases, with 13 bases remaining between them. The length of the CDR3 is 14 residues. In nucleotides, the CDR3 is TGTGCCAGCAGTTCGGGACGGACCCTCTACGAGCAGTACTTC. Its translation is CASSSGRTLYEQYF.

CDR3: CASSSDKSQETQYF. The CDR3 DNA is TGCGCCAGCAGCTCGGACAAAAGCCAAGAGACCCAGTACTTC. The chain couples TRBV5-1 to TRBJ2-5, with D maybe TRBD1 (5 bases). The CDR3 length is 14 residues. V was trimmed by 3 bases and J by 1 base, leaving 10 bases between them. CDR1 and CDR2 (germline): SGHRS, YFSETQ.

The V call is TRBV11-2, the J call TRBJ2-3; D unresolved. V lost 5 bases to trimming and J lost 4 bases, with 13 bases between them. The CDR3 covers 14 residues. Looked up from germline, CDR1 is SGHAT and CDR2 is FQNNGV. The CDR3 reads CASSLQSPADTQYF. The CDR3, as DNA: TGTGCCAGCAGCCTCCAATCCCCCGCAGATACGCAGTATTTT.

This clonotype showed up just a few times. Written as DNA, the CDR3 is TGCAGCGTTGCATCACATCTAGGACTAGCGGGAGTTGAGACCCAGTACTTC. It encodes CSVASHLGLAGVETQYF. The chain uses TRBV29-1 and TRBJ2-5; 13 bases are shared with TRBD2. V gave up 4 bases and J gave up 5 bases; unmatched junction bases: 13. CDR3 length equals 17 residues. Germline values: CDR1 SQVTM, CDR2 ANQGSEA.

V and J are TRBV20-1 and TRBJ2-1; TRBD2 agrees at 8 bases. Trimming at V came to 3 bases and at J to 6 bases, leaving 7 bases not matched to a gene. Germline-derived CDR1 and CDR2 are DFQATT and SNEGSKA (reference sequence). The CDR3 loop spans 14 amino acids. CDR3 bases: TGCAGTGCTAGTAAGACTAGCGCGACCAATGAGCAGTTCTTC. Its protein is CSASKTSATNEQFF.

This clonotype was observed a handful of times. Here the CDR3 DNA reads TGCGCCAGCAGCCCAGGAGGTGGCGACAGGGAGTACGAGCAGTACTTC. Protein product: CASSPGGGDREYEQYF. The V call is TRBV4-1, the J call TRBJ2-7; 7 positions agree with TRBD1. The CDR3 sequence is 16 residues long. Trimming at V came to 4 bases and at J to 4 bases, leaving 13 bases not matched to a gene. Looked up from germline, CDR1 is MGHRA and CDR2 is YSYEKL.

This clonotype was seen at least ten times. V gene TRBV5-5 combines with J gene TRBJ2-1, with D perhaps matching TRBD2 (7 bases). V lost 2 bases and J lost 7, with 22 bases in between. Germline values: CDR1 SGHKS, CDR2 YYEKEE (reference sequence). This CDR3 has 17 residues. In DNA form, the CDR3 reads TGTGCCAGCAGCTTAAGACCTAGCGGAGGGGGGTGGAATGAGCAGTTCTTC. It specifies CASSLRPSGGGWNEQFF.

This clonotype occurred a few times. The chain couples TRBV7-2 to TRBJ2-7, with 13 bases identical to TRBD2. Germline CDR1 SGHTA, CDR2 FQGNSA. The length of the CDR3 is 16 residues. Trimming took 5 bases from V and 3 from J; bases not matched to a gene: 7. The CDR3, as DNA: TGTGCCAGCAGCCCAGCCCGGACTAGCGGGGGCTACGAGCAGTACTTC. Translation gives CASSPARTSGGYEQYF.

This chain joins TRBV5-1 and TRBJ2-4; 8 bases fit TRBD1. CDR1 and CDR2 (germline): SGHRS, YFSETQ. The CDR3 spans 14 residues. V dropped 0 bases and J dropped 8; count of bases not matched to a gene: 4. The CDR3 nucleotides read TGCGCCAGCAGCTTGGCAGGGGGCGATCACATTCAGTACTTC. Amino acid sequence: CASSLAGGDHIQYF. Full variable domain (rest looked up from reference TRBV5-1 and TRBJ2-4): KAGVTQTPRYLIKTRGQQVTLSCSPISGHRSVSWYQQTPGQGLQFLFEYFSETQRNKGNFPGRFSGRQFSNSRSEMNVSTLELGDSALYLCASSLAGGDHIQYFGAGTRLSVL.

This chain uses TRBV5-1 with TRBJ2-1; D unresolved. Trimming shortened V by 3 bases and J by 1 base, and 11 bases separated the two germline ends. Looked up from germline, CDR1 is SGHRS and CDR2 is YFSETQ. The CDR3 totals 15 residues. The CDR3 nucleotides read TGCGCCAGCAGCTCTGACGTGGGATCCTACAATGAGCAGTTCTTC. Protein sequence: CASSSDVGSYNEQFF.

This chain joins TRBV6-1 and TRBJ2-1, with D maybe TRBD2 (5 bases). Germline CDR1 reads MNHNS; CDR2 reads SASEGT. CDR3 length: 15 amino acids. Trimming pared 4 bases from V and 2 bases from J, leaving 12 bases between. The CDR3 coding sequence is TGTGCCAGCAGTGCCGAGCCCGGGGCCTACAATGAGCAGTTCTTC. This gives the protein CASSAEPGAYNEQFF.

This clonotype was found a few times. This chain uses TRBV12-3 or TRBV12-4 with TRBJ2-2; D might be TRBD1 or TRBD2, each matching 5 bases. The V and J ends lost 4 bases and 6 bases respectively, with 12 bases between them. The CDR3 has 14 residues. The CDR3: CASSWDPSPGELFF. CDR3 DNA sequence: TGTGCCAGCAGTTGGGACCCTAGCCCCGGGGAGCTGTTTTTT.

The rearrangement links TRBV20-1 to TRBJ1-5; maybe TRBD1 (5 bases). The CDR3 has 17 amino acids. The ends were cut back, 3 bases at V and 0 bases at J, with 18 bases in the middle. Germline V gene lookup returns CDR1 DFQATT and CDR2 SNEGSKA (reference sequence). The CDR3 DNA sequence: TGCAGTGCTAGTCCGGGACTGCCAACTTATAGCAATCAGCCCCAGCATTTT. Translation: CSASPGLPTYSNQPQHF.

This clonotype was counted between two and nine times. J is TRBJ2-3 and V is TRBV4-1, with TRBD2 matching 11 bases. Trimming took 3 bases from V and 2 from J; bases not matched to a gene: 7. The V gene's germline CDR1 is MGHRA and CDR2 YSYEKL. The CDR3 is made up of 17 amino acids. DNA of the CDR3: TGCGCCAGCAGCCAGGGCGGGACTAGCGGTTTCACAGATACGCAGTATTTT. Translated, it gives CASSQGGTSGFTDTQYF.